These 28 T cell receptor beta chains were sequenced from one sample in a study of blood T cell repertoires in COVID-19. TCRdb's copy holds only in-frame clones and misses some; the assay was immunoSEQ multiplex PCR. The profile covers under 300,000 clones, with roughly 90% appearing a single time and over 6% taken by the ten largest. Sequenced sample: PBMCs or T cells enriched from blood (not recorded which). These receptors were obtained from a young woman with acute COVID-19.

This CDR3 reads CASSFRTQRTETQYF. CDR3 nucleotides: TGTGCCAGCAGCTTCAGGACCCAGCGGACAGAGACCCAGTACTTC. The V and J genes are TRBV3-1 (or the pseudogene TRBV3-2) and TRBJ2-5, with a tentative D call TRBD2 (5 bases). The V gene's germline CDR1 is LGHDT and CDR2 YNNKEL (reference sequence). V gave up 5 bases and J gave up 4 bases, with 17 bases separating them. This CDR3 contains 15 residues.

The chain recombines TRBV25-1 with TRBJ1-1; TRBD1 agrees at 7 bases. Germline V gene data show CDR1 as MGHDK and CDR2 as SYGVNS. The V gene end was trimmed by 4 bases and the J gene end by 2 bases; junction bases not matched to a gene: 13. The CDR3 loop spans 17 amino acids. CDR3 sequence reads: CASSGVKPTGLNTEAFF. CDR3 DNA sequence: TGTGCCAGCAGTGGAGTCAAACCGACAGGGTTAAACACTGAAGCTTTCTTT.

This sequence joins TRBV9 and TRBJ2-3, with 13 bases that match TRBD2. Germline CDR1 SGDLS, CDR2 YYNGEE. Losses at the gene ends were 6 bases for V and 8 bases for J; bases not matched to a gene: 6. This CDR3 spans 14 amino acids. CDR3 sequence reads: CASKPGLAGSTQYF. The CDR3 coding sequence is TGTGCCAGCAAACCGGGACTAGCGGGGTCTACGCAGTATTTT. The full variable domain, its missing parts supplied by reference TRBV9 and TRBJ2-3, is DSGVTQTPKHLITATGQRVTLRCSPRSGDLSVYWYQQSLDQGLQFLIQYYNGEERAKGNILERFSAQQFPDLHSELNLSSLELGDSALYFCASKPGLAGSTQYFGPGTRLTVL.

The chain joins TRBV3-1 (or the pseudogene TRBV3-2) to TRBJ1-6; D is ambiguous. Deletions cut 3 bases from V and 8 bases from J, with 14 bases between. The CDR3 sequence is 15 residues long. Per germline, CDR1 LGHDT and CDR2 YNNKEL (reference sequence). The CDR3 coding sequence is TGTGCCAGCAGCCACTCTCGGGTTAAGGATTCACCCCTCCACTTT. The encoded protein is CASSHSRVKDSPLHF.

This clone was counted only a few times. The rearrangement links TRBV5-1 to TRBJ1-6; tentatively, D is TRBD1 (5 bases). From germline, CDR1 is SGHRS and CDR2 YFSETQ. The CDR3 runs to 15 residues. V was clipped by 1 base and J by 8 bases, with 13 bases between them. The CDR3 sequence is CASSLTGTVDSPLHF. CDR3 in DNA: TGCGCCAGCAGCTTGACGGGGACTGTAGATTCACCCCTCCACTTT.

The chain couples TRBV28 to TRBJ2-3, with D perhaps TRBD2 (6 bases). The CDR3 totals 13 residues. CDR1 and CDR2 (germline): MDHEN, SYDVKM. Trimming cost V 3 bases and J 7 bases, with 11 bases left between them. The CDR3 DNA reads TGTGCCAGCAGTTTGAGGAGGGATAATACGCAGTATTTT. Its translation: CASSLRRDNTQYF.

The chain employs TRBV3-1 (or the pseudogene TRBV3-2) and TRBJ2-5, with D perhaps TRBD2 (6 bases). The CDR3 has 16 amino acids. Germline V gene data show CDR1 as LGHDT and CDR2 as YNNKEL (reference sequence). V was shortened by 4 bases and J by 2 bases, with 17 bases between the two germline ends. CDR3 DNA sequence: TGTGCCAGCAGCCCCAGCAACCGGGGGACGCAAGAGACCCAGTACTTC. Translating it yields CASSPSNRGTQETQYF.

V is TRBV7-3 and J is TRBJ2-1, with D maybe TRBD2 (5 bases). Trimming took off 5 bases at V and 8 bases at J, with 13 bases between the two ends. This CDR3 is built from 13 residues. CDR1 is SGHTA and CDR2 is FQGTGA in the germline V gene. The CDR3 spells CASSTTGGDEQFF. The CDR3 DNA is TGTGCCAGCAGCACGACTGGAGGCGATGAGCAGTTCTTC.

The gene calls are TRBV28 and TRBJ1-2; TRBD1 agrees at 7 bases. Germline CDR1 MDHEN, CDR2 SYDVKM. The CDR3 loop spans 14 amino acids. The trim removed 6 bases at V and 4 bases at J, leaving 8 bases unmatched. The CDR3 nucleotides read TGTGCCAGCAGCCCGGGACAGACCCTCTATGGCTACACCTTC. Translating gives CASSPGQTLYGYTF.

The sample holds many counts of this clone. The chain has TRBV28 and TRBJ2-1; D is possibly TRBD2 (6 bases). V shed 11 bases and J shed 2 bases, with 16 bases lying between them. The CDR3 length is 14 residues. The germline V gene encodes CDR1 MDHEN and CDR2 SYDVKM. CDR3 sequence: CAWAGTLTYNEQFF. CDR3 in DNA: TGTGCCTGGGCCGGGACTCTAACCTACAATGAGCAGTTCTTC.

This sequence joins TRBV4-2 and TRBJ1-4; the match to TRBD1 covers 8 bases. The V and J ends lost 0 bases and 8 bases, in that order; junction bases with no gene match: 2. The germline V gene has CDR1 LGHNA and CDR2 YNFKEQ. The CDR3 loop spans 14 amino acids. The CDR3 coding sequence is TGTGCCAGCAGCCAAGACAGGGGGCAAGAAAAACTGTTTTTT. It specifies CASSQDRGQEKLFF.

The rearrangement links TRBV5-3 to TRBJ2-4, with 11 bases that match TRBD2. TRBV5-3 is given ORF status, its function remaining uncertain. This CDR3 has 18 residues. V shed 0 bases and J 5 bases; nucleotides not matched to a gene: 10. The DNA for the CDR3 is TGTGCCAGAAGCTTGGTTCTAGCGGGGGGCGCGGGCCAAAACATTCAGTACTTC. Translated: CARSLVLAGGAGQNIQYF.

The chain combines TRBV19 with TRBJ2-7, with a tentative D call TRBD1 (5 bases). Germline V gene lookup returns CDR1 LNHDA and CDR2 SQIVND (reference sequence). The CDR3 length is 13 residues. Trimming left V 4 bases short and J 3 bases short, with 10 bases between. In DNA form, the CDR3 reads TGTGCCAGTAGTACAGGGTTTGGCTACGAGCAGTACTTC. This gives the protein CASSTGFGYEQYF. Combining the CDR3 with reference TRBV19 and TRBJ2-7 gives the whole variable domain DGGITQSPKYLFRKEGQNVTLSCEQNLNHDAMYWYRQDPGQGLRLIYYSQIVNDFQKGDIAEGYSVSREKKESFPLTVTSAQKNPTAFYLCASSTGFGYEQYFGPGTRLTVT.

The chain links TRBV28 to TRBJ2-5; TRBD2 matches at 10 bases. The CDR3 sequence is 18 residues long. In germline, CDR1 is MDHEN, CDR2 SYDVKM. V lost 5 bases, J lost 3 bases, and 15 bases stayed unmatched. The CDR3 reads CASSPTRTSGDSEETQYF. CDR3 in DNA: TGTGCCAGCAGTCCCACCCGGACTAGCGGAGATTCAGAAGAGACCCAGTACTTC.

J is TRBJ2-1 and V is TRBV19; 8 bases line up with TRBD1. The V gene's germline CDR1 is LNHDA and CDR2 SQIVND (reference sequence). The CDR3 covers 13 residues. Trimming cost V 4 bases and J 8 bases; bases outside gene matches: 4. Here the CDR3 reads CASSKQGEDEQFF. CDR3 coding DNA: TGTGCCAGTAGTAAACAGGGGGAGGATGAGCAGTTCTTC.

The rearrangement joins TRBV29-1 to TRBJ1-2, with TRBD1 matching 7 bases. This CDR3 is built from 14 residues. J gave up 2 bases and V 3 bases, and 6 bases lay outside the gene matches. Germline V gene sequence: CDR1 SQVTM, CDR2 ANQGSEA. The CDR3: CSVERGTDNYGYTF. CDR3 in DNA: TGCAGCGTTGAGAGGGGGACAGACAACTATGGCTACACCTTC. Full variable domain (rest looked up from reference TRBV29-1 and TRBJ1-2): SAVISQKPSRDICQRGTSLTIQCQVDSQVTMMFWYRQQPGQSLTLIATANQGSEATYESGFVIDKFPISRPNLTFSTLTVSNMSPEDSSIYLCSVERGTDNYGYTFGSGTRLTVV.

The gene calls are TRBV7-2 and TRBJ2-7; 11 bases agree with TRBD1. V shed 4 bases, J shed 3 bases, and the junction held 2 bases outside the gene matches. The CDR3 extends over 14 amino acids. CDR1 and CDR2 from the germline V gene are SGHTA and FQGNSA. CDR3 in DNA: TGTGCCAGCAGCTCCGGGACAGGGGGCTACGAGCAGTACTTC. Encoded protein: CASSSGTGGYEQYF.

In its sample, this clone ranks as large. This chain connects TRBV13 to TRBJ2-7; 8 bases are shared with TRBD1. V lost 2 bases and J lost 3; bases outside the gene matches: 6. This CDR3 is 15 amino acids long. CDR1 is PRHDT and CDR2 is FYEKMQ in the germline V gene (reference sequence). This CDR3 is CASSLQGQAYYEQYF. The DNA for the CDR3 is TGTGCCAGCAGCTTACAGGGACAGGCTTACTACGAGCAGTACTTC.

V usage is TRBV2 and J usage is TRBJ1-6, with TRBD1 identical over 9 bases. The length of the CDR3 is 13 residues. V trimming: 6 bases; J trimming: 10 bases; junction bases outside the gene matches: 4. Germline lookup yields CDR1 SNHLY and CDR2 FYNNEI. The CDR3 spells CASRGQGESPLHF. CDR3 nucleotide sequence: TGTGCCAGCAGGGGACAGGGAGAGTCACCCCTCCACTTT.

V is TRBV10-2 and J is TRBJ2-1; the match to TRBD2 covers 8 bases. Trimming at V came to 2 bases and at J to 5 bases, leaving 2 bases not matched to a gene. The CDR3 contains 14 residues. Germline V gene data show CDR1 as WSHSY and CDR2 as SAAADI. The CDR3 region is CASSERGGHNEQFF. CDR3 nucleotides: TGCGCCAGCAGTGAGCGGGGGGGACACAATGAGCAGTTCTTC.

This clone was recorded once. The chain uses TRBV11-2 and TRBJ2-1; 8 bases align to TRBD2. Germline CDR1 SGHAT, CDR2 FQNNGV. V lost 5 bases to trimming and J lost 0 bases; unmatched junction nucleotides: 6. The CDR3 sequence is 16 residues long. CDR3 loop: CASSPIRGGSYNEQFF. The DNA for the CDR3 is TGTGCCAGCAGCCCTATTCGGGGGGGCTCCTACAATGAGCAGTTCTTC.

V and J are TRBV19 and TRBJ1-3; 9 nucleotides align to TRBD1. Germline CDR1 and CDR2: LNHDA and SQIVND (reference sequence). Germline trimming cut 6 bases from V and 0 bases from J; bases unmatched to any gene: 9. This CDR3 spans 17 amino acids. This chain's CDR3 is CASRDTNRGLSGNTIYF. The CDR3 nucleotides read TGTGCCAGTAGGGACACAAACAGGGGGCTCTCTGGAAACACCATATATTTT.

The V call is TRBV5-6, the J call TRBJ1-2; D is uncertain. The ends were cut back, 0 bases at V and 7 bases at J, with 7 bases in the middle. The CDR3 contains 12 residues. Germline V gene lookup returns CDR1 SGHDT and CDR2 YYEEEE. The CDR3 sequence is CASSLERSGYTF. The CDR3 DNA reads as TGTGCCAGCAGCTTGGAACGGAGTGGCTACACCTTC.

The chain is built from TRBV15 and TRBJ2-2; D gene uncertain. The CDR3 runs 13 residues. Trimming removed 0 bases at V and 7 bases at J, with 6 bases between. The germline gives CDR1 LNHNV, CDR2 YYDKDF (reference sequence). CDR3 protein: CATSRDLVGELFF. CDR3 in DNA: TGTGCCACCAGCAGAGATTTAGTCGGGGAGCTGTTTTTT.

The chain recombines TRBV19 with TRBJ2-2; 8 bases align to TRBD2. V lost 4 bases, J lost 7 bases, and 8 bases stayed unmatched. CDR3 length: 15 residues. The germline V gene encodes CDR1 LNHDA and CDR2 SQIVND (reference sequence). CDR3 DNA sequence: TGTGCCAGTAGTAAGCGGGGGAATCTCGTCGGGGAGCTGTTTTTT. It is translated as CASSKRGNLVGELFF.

The chain is built from TRBV18 and TRBJ2-5, with 10 bases fitting TRBD2. J was trimmed by 3 bases and V by 5 bases; bases with no gene match: 18. Germline V gene lookup returns CDR1 KGHSH and CDR2 LQKENI. The CDR3 contains 19 residues. CDR3 residues: CASSAYLAGVPKSEETQYF. The CDR3, as DNA: TGTGCCAGCTCAGCCTATCTAGCGGGAGTCCCTAAATCCGAAGAGACCCAGTACTTC.

The rearrangement uses TRBV7-8 and TRBJ2-6; D is ambiguous. This CDR3 is built from 17 residues. V was clipped by 0 bases and J by 0 bases, with 9 bases between them. Germline assignment: CDR1 SGHVS and CDR2 FQNEAQ. CDR3 protein: CASSLAAIFSGANVLTF. DNA of the CDR3: TGTGCCAGCAGCTTAGCGGCAATCTTCTCTGGGGCCAACGTCCTGACTTTC.

J is TRBJ1-1 and V is TRBV3-1 (or the pseudogene TRBV3-2); TRBD1 matches at 10 bases. Germline V gene lookup returns CDR1 LGHDT and CDR2 YNNKEL (reference sequence). This CDR3 has 19 residues. The J segment lost 1 base and the V segment lost 4 bases, leaving 15 bases of the junction unmatched. The CDR3 loop reads CASSPAGTGARIQNTEAFF. Written as DNA, the CDR3 is TGTGCCAGCAGCCCGGCCGGGACAGGGGCCCGGATCCAGAACACTGAAGCTTTCTTT.